The entry that follows covers one TCR beta chain sequence. The target of this receptor is not known. Base qualities are not recorded, but no much larger clone differs from it by a single base. The cohort was made up of roughly 670 healthy bone marrow donors. Cohort members were all nominally healthy when sampled, although unrecorded immune exposures were likely present. The donor was CMV seronegative and was included in the group of hundreds of seronegative cohort members. A peripheral blood sample was provided by each donor, and peripheral blood mononuclear cells were used for TCR beta sequencing. The Qiagen DNeasy Blood Extraction Kit was used to extract genomic DNA from the blood cell samples. Libraries came from the immunoSEQ multiplex PCR assay. For the multiplex PCR, a mixture combining 60 forward primers for TCR Vbeta segments and 13 reverse primers for TCR Jbeta segments was used. A multiplex PCR assay on genomic DNA amplified the CDR3 region of rearranged TCR beta genes. On the Illumina HiSeq System, the amplified TCR beta libraries were sequenced as 87-base-pair reads. The source study handled its data this way. Across the 600 to 700 repertoires, a later analysis counted roughly 84 million unique TCR beta chains, some 11 million of which were shared by at least two donors. To remove PCR and sequencing errors, raw reads were error-corrected and collapsed into unique sequences using a nearest-neighbor algorithm that merged closely related sequences. CDR3 sequences were aligned to IMGT reference sequences to assign V, D and J gene segments. Each retained sequence needed at least a six-nucleotide match to both a V gene segment and a J gene segment. Rearrangements were called productive when the CDR3 lacked stop codons and stayed in frame with V and J; all others were non-productive. CDR3 was defined by IMGT convention, running from the second conserved V-encoded cysteine to the conserved J-encoded phenylalanine. In an earlier analysis of around 540 of the donors, sequences lacking an unambiguous match to a single V gene segment were excluded. In an earlier analysis of approximately 590 of the donors, V segments were called functional above 56.7% productive rearrangements and were called segregating when the between-donor standard deviation exceeded 5%. A statistical classification framework was built for diagnosing cytomegalovirus status from the catalog of TCR beta chain sequences. A later analysis assigned V and J genes by comparing TCR nucleotide sequences with IMGT/GENE-DB human TR gene sequences. In a later analysis, CDR3 sequences and most-parsimonious VDJ recombination scenarios were assigned using the TCRdist pipeline. In a later analysis, each TCR beta chain was defined by its CDR3 amino acid sequence together with its V-gene family, and reads without a unique V-gene family were excluded. In a later analysis, some 600 highly shared, low-generation-probability nucleotide sequences were removed to address suspected cross-contamination and a sequencing artifact. A later analysis calculated a clonal expansion index for each public chain from normalized within-repertoire ranks of inferred template counts. In a later analysis, generation probabilities were computed using a VDJ recombination model fitted to out-of-frame rearrangements, and the results were checked against IGoR. In a later analysis, TCR-TCR, TCR-HLA and TCR-CMV co-occurrence was scored with hypergeometric tests, and a repertoire-size bias correction was applied to TCR pairs. To estimate false discovery rates, a later analysis permuted the HLA or CMV assignments 20 times. In a later analysis, co-occurring TCRs were grouped using DBSCAN, with TCRdist sequence similarity added in when clustering inside HLA-allele-positive subsets. Co-occurrence clustering excluded repertoires with fewer than 30,000 or more than 120,000 public chains, plus five with anomalous nucleotide sharing. This is the immuneACCESS table as TCRdb keeps it, with only in-frame sequences that have V and J called. A part of the clones is gone; compared with another copy, unresolved V genes explain less than half, and the rest is unexplained. V, J and clone size are those of that table, while D and trimming were read from the DNA. The sample has about 70,000 clones on record, approximately 67% of them singletons. Around 3% of the sample is taken by the ten largest.

This sample was included in a study of cytomegalovirus exposure and HLA in healthy donors (dated 2017 in TCRdb). With respect to the entire study: According to an earlier analysis of several hundred of the donors, about 190 million T cells yielded 117 million unique TCR beta sequences and about 300 Gb of sequence data. In the later analysis, no new phenotypic data were used to find candidate immune exposures; instead, reliance was placed on TCR beta sequences and their occurrence across donors. The number of typed donors differed by locus: roughly 629-630 for A, B, C, DRB1 and DQB1; approximately 520 for DQA1; approximately 600 for DPA1; and about 470 for DPB1. Of the roughly 390 genotyped donors, 70% to 90% were placed in the genetic ancestry cluster associated with self-reported Caucasian donors. A later analysis re-analyzed previously published TCR beta repertoires from 600 to 850 donors and added high-resolution HLA genotyping to study TCR occurrence patterns. HLA typing included class I and class II loci at four-digit resolution. In a later genetic analysis, genome-wide SNP genotypes for about three fifths of the 666 donors were used, and that subset was treated as a discovery cohort. An earlier analysis of about 620 of the donors applied high-throughput TCR beta sequencing to assess whether each TCR beta V gene segment acted as functional or pseudogenic. Every discovery cohort repertoire had been produced on one sequencing platform. An early release that covered 640 HLA-typed donors contained about 300 gigabases of sequencing data and 70 million to 100 million unique TCR sequences. Among some 410 genotyped donors of the cohort, an average of approximately 250,000 unique TCR beta nucleotide sequences were sequenced per donor, around 20% of them non-productive. The aim of the study was to test whether cataloging public T cell receptors could identify signatures of past pathogen exposure. The study profiled the T cell repertoires of 500 to 800 subjects by immunosequencing and related them to cytomegalovirus serostatus. Donor age, sex, ethnicity and CMV serostatus were compiled alongside the repertoire data. The study combined high-throughput TCR immunosequencing, statistical association of individual TCRs with disease status, and machine learning to predict cytomegalovirus infection status. A separate validation cohort of roughly 120 different subjects was used in addition to the 666-subject first cohort. About 5 DR-DQ haplotypes were handled as single units for association and clustering, since linkage in the cohort was strong. Here is what the overall study found, with its caveats: For the cohort, immune exposure information was limited to CMV serostatus. In an earlier analysis of 450 to 750 of the donors, most TCR beta V segments appeared in productive rearrangements about 90% or about 30% of the time, broadly matching IMGT annotations. At a false discovery rate of 0.05, a later analysis linked around 15,000 TCR beta sequences to specific HLA alleles. The authors suggested that the approach could potentially be extended to other disease states and immunological phenotypes. This cohort had only TCR beta chains sequenced, and the lack of alpha or paired-chain data limited which features could be detected. In both the original and validation cohorts, the classifier was reported to diagnose cytomegalovirus status with high specificity and sensitivity. When HLA alleles, especially DR and DQ, strongly co-occurred, attributing TCR associations to individual alleles was difficult. Correlated functional status among segregating V segments might reflect linkage disequilibrium, but an unknown experimental factor could not be ruled out. A further reported finding was that TCR beta sequences accurately predicted the HLA-A and HLA-B alleles for most subjects in the first cohort. Most TCR sequences were seen in very few donors, while some public TCRs were found in many individuals. Some IMGT-functional V segments, including TRBV6-2 and TRBV6-3, could not be told apart with the 87-base-pair reads, so those segments were excluded. According to a later analysis, parvovirus B19, influenza, CMV and Epstein-Barr virus appeared linked to several top co-occurrence clusters. A later genetic analysis associated a missense DCLRE1C variant with V-gene and J-gene trimming of TCR beta chains, and an independent cohort replicated the association. Sequencing depth was assumed to be roughly uniform across donors in the presence/absence analyses, though that assumption may not hold. A later genetic analysis reported fewer N-insertions in productive TCRs among donors in an Asian-associated ancestry cluster than the roughly 700-donor mean. In a later analysis, the rate of TCR association differed among HLA loci, with DRB1 alleles having the most associated TCRs and HLA-C alleles having the fewest. Seventeen rarely observed V segments, including chromosome 9 orphons, were excluded from the earlier analysis of approximately 500 of the donors because counts were too low. A total of fewer than 200 TCR beta chains were listed by the study as associated with cytomegalovirus. In a later analysis, HLA-associated TCR beta chains were found to be more clonally expanded and to have lower generation probabilities than equally common non-associated chains. In a later analysis, most CMV-associated TCR beta chains were found to appear HLA-restricted, with HLA associations seemingly driven largely by CMV exposure. In vitro tests confirmed that a few of the cytomegalovirus-associated TCR beta chains recognize cytomegalovirus antigens. Because HLA typing was unavailable for some donors at each locus, only the typed subset was used in association tests. A group of highly shared sequence variants was considered likely to be a technical artifact of the sequencing pipeline.

Between the V and J ends, shortened by 7 bases and 0 bases respectively, the junction contains 16 bases. Inclusive of the bounding cysteine and phenylalanine, the CDR3 is 16 residues long. Just the 48-base CDR3 DNA is kept, in frame starting at base 1. CDR1 and CDR2 were assigned from the germline V gene as LGHNA and YNFKEQ. The chain links TRBV4-2 with TRBJ1-3; a weak D assignment points to TRBD1 (5 bases agree). This TCR came from a man aged 30 to 39 in good health and CMV-seronegative. The specimen sequenced was PBMCs. The CDR3 in this case is CASTPGTGSSGNTIYF. The DNA is as follows: TGTGCCAGCACCCCAGGAACAGGCTCCTCTGGAAACACCATATATTTT.